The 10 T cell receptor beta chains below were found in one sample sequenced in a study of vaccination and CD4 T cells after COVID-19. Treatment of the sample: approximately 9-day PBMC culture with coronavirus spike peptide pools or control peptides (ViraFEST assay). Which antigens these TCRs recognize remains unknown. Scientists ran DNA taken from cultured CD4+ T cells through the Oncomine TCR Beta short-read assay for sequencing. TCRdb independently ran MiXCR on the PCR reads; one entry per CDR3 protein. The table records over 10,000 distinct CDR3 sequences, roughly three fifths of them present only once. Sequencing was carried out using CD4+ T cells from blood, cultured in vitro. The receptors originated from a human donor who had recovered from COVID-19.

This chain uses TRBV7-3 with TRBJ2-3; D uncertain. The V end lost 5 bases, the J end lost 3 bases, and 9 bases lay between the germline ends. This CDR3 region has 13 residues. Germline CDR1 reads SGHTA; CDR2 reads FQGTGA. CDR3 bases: TGTGCCAGCAGCCTGGGAAGTACAGATACGCAGTATTTT. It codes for CASSLGSTDTQYF. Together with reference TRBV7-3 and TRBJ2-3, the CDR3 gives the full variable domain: GAGVSQTPSNKVTEKGKYVELRCDPISGHTALYWYRQSLGQGPEFLIYFQGTGAADDSGLPNDRFFAVRPEGSVSTLKIQRTERGDSAVYLCASSLGSTDTQYFGPGTRLTVL.

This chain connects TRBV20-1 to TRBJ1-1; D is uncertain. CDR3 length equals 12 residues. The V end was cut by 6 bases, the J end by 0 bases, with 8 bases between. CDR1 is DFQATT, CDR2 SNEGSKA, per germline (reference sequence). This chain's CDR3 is CSAPEVNTEAFF. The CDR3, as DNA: TGCAGTGCCCCCGAAGTGAACACTGAAGCTTTCTTT.

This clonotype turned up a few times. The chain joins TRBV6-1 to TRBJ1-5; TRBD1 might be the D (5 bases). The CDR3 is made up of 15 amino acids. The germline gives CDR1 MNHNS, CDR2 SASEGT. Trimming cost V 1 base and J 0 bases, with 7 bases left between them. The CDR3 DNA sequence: TGTGCCAGCAGTGAAGGGGACGGTAGCAATCAGCCCCAGCATTTT. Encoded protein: CASSEGDGSNQPQHF.

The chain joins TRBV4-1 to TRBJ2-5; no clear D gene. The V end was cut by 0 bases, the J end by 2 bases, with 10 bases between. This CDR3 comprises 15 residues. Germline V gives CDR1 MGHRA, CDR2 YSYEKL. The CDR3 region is CASSQDPVFQETQYF. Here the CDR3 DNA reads TGCGCCAGCAGCCAAGATCCAGTTTTTCAAGAGACCCAGTACTTC.

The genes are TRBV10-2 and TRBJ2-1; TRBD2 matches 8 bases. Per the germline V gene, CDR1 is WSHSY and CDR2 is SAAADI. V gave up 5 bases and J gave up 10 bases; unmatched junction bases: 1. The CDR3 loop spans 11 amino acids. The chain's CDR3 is CASSPSGEQFF. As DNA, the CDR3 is TGCGCCAGCAGTCCTAGCGGGGAGCAGTTCTTC.

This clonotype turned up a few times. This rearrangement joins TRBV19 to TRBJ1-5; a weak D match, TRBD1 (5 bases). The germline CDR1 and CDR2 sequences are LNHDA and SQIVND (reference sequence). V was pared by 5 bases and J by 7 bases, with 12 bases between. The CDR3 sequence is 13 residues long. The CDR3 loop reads CASSRGGWQPQHF. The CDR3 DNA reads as TGTGCCAGTAGTCGGGGGGGGTGGCAGCCCCAGCATTTT.

DNA for the CDR3: TGTGCCAGCAGTTACTCCCCGGCGCAAAACATTCAGTACTTC. Translating it yields CASSYSPAQNIQYF. The genes are TRBV6-5 and TRBJ2-4; no clear D gene. V gave up 0 bases and J gave up 5 bases, with 8 bases separating them. The CDR3 has 14 amino acids. Germline V CDR1 and CDR2: MNHEY, SVGAGI.

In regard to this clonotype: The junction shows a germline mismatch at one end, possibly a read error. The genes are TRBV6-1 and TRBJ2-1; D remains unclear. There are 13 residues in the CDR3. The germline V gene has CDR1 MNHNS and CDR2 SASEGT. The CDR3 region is CASSHDFDKEQFF. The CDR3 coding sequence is TGTGCCAGCAGTCATGACTTTGACAAGGAGCAGTTCTTC.

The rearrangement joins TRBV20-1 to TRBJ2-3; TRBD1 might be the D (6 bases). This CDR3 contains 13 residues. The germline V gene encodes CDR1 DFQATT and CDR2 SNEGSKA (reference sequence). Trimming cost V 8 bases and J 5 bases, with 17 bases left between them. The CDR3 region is CSTGLEGRDTQYF. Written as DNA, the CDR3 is TGCAGTACAGGGCTAGAGGGGCGAGATACGCAGTATTTT.

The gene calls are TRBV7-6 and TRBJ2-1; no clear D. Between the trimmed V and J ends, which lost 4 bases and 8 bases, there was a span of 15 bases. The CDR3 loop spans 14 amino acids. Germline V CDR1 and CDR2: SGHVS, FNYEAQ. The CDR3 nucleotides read TGTGCCAGCAGCTCTCCTCCAGAACGCGATGAGCAGTTCTTC. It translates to CASSSPPERDEQFF.